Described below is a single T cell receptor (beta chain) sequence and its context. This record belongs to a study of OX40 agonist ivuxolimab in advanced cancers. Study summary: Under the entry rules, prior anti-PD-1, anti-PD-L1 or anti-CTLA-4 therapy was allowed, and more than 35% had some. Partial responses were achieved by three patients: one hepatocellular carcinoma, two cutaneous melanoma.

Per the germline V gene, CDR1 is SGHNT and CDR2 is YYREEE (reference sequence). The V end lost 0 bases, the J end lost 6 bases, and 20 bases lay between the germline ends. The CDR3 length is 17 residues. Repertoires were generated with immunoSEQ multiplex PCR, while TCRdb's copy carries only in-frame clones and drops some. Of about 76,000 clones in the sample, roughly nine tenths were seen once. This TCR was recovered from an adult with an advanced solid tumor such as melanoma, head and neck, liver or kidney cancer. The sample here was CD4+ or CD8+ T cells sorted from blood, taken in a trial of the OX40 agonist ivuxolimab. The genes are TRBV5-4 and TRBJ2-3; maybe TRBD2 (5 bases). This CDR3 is CASSLGIASSQGDTQYF. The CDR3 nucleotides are TGTGCCAGCAGCTTGGGAATAGCGTCAAGTCAAGGGGATACGCAGTATTTT.